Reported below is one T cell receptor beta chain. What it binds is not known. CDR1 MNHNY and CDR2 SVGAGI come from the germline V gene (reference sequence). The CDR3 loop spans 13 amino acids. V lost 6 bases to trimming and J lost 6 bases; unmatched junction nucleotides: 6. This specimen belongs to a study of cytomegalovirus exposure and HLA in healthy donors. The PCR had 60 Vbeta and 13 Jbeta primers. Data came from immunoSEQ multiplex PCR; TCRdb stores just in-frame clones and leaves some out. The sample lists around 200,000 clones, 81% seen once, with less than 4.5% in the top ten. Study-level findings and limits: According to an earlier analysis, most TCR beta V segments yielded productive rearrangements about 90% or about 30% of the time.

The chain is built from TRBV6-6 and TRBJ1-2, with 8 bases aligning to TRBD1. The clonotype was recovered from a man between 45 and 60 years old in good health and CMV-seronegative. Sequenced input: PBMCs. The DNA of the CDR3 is TGTGCCAGCAGGCTAACAGGGGGGGATGGCTACACCTTC. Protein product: CASRLTGGDGYTF.